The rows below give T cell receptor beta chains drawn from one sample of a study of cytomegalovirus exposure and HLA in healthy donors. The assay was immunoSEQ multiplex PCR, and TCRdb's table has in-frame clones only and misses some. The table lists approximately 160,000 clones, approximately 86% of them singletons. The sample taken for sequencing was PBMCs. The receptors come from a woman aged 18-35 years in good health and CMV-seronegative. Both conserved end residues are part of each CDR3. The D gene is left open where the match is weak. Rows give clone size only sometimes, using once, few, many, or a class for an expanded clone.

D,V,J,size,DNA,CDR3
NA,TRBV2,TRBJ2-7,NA,TGTGCCAGCAGTGAAAACGGCCCGGGGCAGTACTTC,CASSENGPGQYF
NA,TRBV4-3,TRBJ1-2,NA,TGCGCCAGCAGCCCTGGACTTAACTATGGCTACACCTTC,CASSPGLNYGYTF
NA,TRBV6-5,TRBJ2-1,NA,TGTGCCAGCAGGGGCGCAGGACTACCGAGAGAGCAGTTCTTC,CASRGAGLPREQFF
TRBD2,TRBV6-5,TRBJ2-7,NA,TGTGCCAGCACCTTACCGGGGGAGGGCCAACACGAGCAGTACTTC,CASTLPGEGQHEQYF
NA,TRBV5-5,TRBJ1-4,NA,TGTGCCAGCAGCTTAAACTACCCTGAGCAGAAACTGTTTTTT,CASSLNYPEQKLFF
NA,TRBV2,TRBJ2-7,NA,TGTGCCAGCAGTGAAGATCTGTGGAGCTCCTACGAGCAGTACTTC,CASSEDLWSSYEQYF
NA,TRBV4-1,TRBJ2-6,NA,TGCGCCAGCAGCCAAAGGAAGGAGAACCTCCGAAACTCTGGGGCCAACGTCCTGACTTTC,CASSQRKENLRNSGANVLTF
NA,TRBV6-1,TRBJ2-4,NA,TGTGCCAGCAGTGAACCCCCGCAGGCAACCAAAAACATTCAGTACTTC,CASSEPPQATKNIQYF
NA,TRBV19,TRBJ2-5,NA,TGTGCCAGTAGTTATCCAGGGAGGGAGACCCAGTACTTC,CASSYPGRETQYF
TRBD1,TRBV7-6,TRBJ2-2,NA,TGTGCCAGCAGCTCCGGGACAGGGGCCACCGGGGAGCTGTTTTTT,CASSSGTGATGELFF
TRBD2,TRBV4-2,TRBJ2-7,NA,TGTGCCAGCAGTCCGTGGGGGGGTCCCTACGAGCAGTACTTC,CASSPWGGPYEQYF
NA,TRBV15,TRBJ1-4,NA,TGTGCCACCCGGGTCCCTGCAACTAATGAAAAACTGTTTTTT,CATRVPATNEKLFF
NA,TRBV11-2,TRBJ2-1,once,TGTGCCAGCAGCTTACCCCTAGCGAGTGAGCAGTTCTTC,CASSLPLASEQFF
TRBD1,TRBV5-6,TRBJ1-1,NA,TGTGCCAGCAGCTTAACCCTGACAGGGGGGCCGTGGACTGAAGCTTTCTTT,CASSLTLTGGPWTEAFF
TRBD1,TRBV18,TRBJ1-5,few,TGTGCCAGCTCACCGGACAGGGGCAATCAGCCCCAGCATTTT,CASSPDRGNQPQHF
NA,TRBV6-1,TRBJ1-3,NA,TGTGCCAGCTCGGGGGGAAGCCCCTCTGGAAACACCATATATTTT,CASSGGSPSGNTIYF
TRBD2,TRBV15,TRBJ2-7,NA,TGTGCCACCAGTAGACTAGCAAACTACGAGCAGTACTTC,CATSRLANYEQYF
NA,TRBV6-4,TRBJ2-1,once,TGTGCCAGCAGTGACTCTCAGGCAGGCGAGCAGTTCTTC,CASSDSQAGEQFF
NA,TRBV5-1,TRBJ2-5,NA,TGCGCCAGCAGCGGCGGAGAGGCTCAAGAGACCCAGTACTTC,CASSGGEAQETQYF
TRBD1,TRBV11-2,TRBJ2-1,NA,TGTGCCAGCAGCTTACACGGGACAGGGGGCTATGAGCAGTTCTTC,CASSLHGTGGYEQFF
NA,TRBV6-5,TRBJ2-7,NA,TGTGCCAGCAGTCCCGACTATAACGAGCAGTACTTC,CASSPDYNEQYF
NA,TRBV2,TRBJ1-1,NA,TGTGCCAGCAGCAGATCAGAGAACACTGAAGCTTTCTTT,CASSRSENTEAFF
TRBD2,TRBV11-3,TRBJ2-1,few,TGTGCCAGCAGCTTAACAGCGGGAGGGGCTTTTGAGCAGTTCTTC,CASSLTAGGAFEQFF
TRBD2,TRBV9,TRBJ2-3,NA,TGTGCCAGCAGCCGACTAGCGGGGATCACAGATACGCAGTATTTT,CASSRLAGITDTQYF
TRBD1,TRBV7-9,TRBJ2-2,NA,TGTGCCAGCAGCTTAGATCCGGGACAGGGGTACACCGGGGAGCTGTTTTTT,CASSLDPGQGYTGELFF
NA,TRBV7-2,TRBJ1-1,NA,TGTGCCAGCAGCCCCCAAGGTACGGGGACTGAAGCTTTCTTT,CASSPQGTGTEAFF
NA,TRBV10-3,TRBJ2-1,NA,TGTGCCATCAGGGAGGGTAGTTCCTACAATGAGCAGTTCTTC,CAIREGSSYNEQFF
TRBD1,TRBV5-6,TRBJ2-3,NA,TGTGCCAGCAGCCGCCCCGGGACAGGGGGCCCCGATACGCAGTATTTT,CASSRPGTGGPDTQYF
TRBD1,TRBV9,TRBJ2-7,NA,TGTGCCAGCCCGCCCCCGGGACAGGGAACCTACGAGCAGTACTTC,CASPPPGQGTYEQYF
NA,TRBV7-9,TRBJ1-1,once,TGTGCCAGCAGCTTATTAGAGGGGGCTGAAGCTTTCTTT,CASSLLEGAEAFF
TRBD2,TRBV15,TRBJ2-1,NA,TGTGCCGCTCGAAGCGGGAGGGGGTCCTACAATGAGCAGTTCTTC,CAARSGRGSYNEQFF
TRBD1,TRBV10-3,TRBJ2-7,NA,TGTGCCATCAGTGAATATTCGACAGGGTCCTACGAGCAGTACTTC,CAISEYSTGSYEQYF
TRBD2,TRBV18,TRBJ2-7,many,TGTGCCAGCTCCCGGGAGGGCCAGGGCGAGCAGTACTTC,CASSREGQGEQYF
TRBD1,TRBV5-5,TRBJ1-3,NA,TGTGCCAGCAGCTTGGAACGAGACAGGGGAATATATTTT,CASSLERDRGIYF
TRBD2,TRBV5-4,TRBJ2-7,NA,TGTGCCAGCAGCTTTGCTGCGGGGGACTACGAGCAGTACTTC,CASSFAAGDYEQYF
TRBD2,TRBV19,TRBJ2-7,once,TGTGCCAGTAGTATGGGGCTAGCGGGGGTGTCCTACGAGCAGTACTTC,CASSMGLAGVSYEQYF
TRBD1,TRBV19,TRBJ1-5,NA,TGTGCCAGTAGGATGACACAGGGGCAGCCCCAGCATTTT,CASRMTQGQPQHF
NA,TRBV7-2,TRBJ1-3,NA,TGTGCCAGCAGCTTAGATGGACTGAGAAACACCATATATTTT,CASSLDGLRNTIYF
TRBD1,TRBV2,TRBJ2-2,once,TGTGCCAGCACCGGCCGGGACAGGGGGTCCCCCGGGGAGCTGTTTTTT,CASTGRDRGSPGELFF
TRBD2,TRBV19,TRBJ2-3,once,TGTGCCAGTGGCCCGGGGGGTGCAGATACGCAGTATTTT,CASGPGGADTQYF